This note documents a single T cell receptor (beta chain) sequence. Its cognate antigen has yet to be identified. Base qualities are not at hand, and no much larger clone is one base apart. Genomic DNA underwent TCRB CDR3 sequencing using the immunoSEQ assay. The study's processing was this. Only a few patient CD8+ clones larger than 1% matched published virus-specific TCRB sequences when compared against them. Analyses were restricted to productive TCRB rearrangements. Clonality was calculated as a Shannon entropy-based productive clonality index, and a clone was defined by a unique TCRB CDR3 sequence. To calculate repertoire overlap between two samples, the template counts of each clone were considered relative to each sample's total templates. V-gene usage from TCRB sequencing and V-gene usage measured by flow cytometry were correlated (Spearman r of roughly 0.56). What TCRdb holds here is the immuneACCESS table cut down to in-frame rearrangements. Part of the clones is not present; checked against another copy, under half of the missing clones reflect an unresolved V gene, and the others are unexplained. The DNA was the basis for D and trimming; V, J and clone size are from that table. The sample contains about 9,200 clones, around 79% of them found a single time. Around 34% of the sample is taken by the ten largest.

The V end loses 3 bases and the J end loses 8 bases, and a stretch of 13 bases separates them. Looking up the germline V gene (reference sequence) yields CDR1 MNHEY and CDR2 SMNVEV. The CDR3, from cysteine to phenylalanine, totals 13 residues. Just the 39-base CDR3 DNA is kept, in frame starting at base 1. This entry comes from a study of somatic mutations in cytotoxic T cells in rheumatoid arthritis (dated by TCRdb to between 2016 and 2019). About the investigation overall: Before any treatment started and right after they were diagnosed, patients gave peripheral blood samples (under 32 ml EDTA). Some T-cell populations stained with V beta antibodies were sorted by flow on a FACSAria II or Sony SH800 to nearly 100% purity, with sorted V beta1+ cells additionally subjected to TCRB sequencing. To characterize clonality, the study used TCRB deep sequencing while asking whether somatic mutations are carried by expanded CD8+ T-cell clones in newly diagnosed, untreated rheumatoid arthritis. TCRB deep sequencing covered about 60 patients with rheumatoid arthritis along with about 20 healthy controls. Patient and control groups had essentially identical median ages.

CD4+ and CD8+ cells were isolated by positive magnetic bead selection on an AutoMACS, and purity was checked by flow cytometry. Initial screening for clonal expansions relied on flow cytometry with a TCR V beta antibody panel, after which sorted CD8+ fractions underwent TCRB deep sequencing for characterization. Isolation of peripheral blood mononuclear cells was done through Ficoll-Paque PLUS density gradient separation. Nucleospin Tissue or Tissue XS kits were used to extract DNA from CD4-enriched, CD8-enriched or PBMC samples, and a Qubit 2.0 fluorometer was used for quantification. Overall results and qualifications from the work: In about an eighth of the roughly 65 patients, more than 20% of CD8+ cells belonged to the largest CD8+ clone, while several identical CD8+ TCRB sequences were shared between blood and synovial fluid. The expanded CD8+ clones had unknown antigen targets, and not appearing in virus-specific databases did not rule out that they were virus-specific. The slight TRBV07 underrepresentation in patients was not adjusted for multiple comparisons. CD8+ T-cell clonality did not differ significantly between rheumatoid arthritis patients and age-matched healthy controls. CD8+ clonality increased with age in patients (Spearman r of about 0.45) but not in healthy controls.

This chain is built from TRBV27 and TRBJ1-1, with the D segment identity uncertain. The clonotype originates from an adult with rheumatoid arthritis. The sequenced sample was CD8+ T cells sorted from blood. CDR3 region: CASSFTPGSEAFF. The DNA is TGTGCCAGCAGTTTTACCCCGGGATCCGAAGCTTTCTTT.